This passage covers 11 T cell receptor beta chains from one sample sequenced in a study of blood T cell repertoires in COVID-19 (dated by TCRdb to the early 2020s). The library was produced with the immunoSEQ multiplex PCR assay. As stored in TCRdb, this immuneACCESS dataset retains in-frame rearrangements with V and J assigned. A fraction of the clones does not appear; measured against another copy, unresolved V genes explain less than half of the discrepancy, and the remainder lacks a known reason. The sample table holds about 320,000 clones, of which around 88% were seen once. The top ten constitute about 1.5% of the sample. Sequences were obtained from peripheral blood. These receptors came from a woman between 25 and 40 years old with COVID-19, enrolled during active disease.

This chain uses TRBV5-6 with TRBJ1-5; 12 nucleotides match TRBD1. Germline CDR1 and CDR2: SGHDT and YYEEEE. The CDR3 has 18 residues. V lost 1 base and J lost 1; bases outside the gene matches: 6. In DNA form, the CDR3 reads TGTGCCAGCAGCTTGTCAGGGACAGGGGGCTTGAGCAATCAGCCCCAGCATTTT. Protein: CASSLSGTGGLSNQPQHF. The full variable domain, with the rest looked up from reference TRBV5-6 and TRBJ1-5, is DAGVTQSPTHLIKTRGQQVTLRCSPKSGHDTVSWYQQALGQGPQFIFQYYEEEERQRGNFPDRFSGHQFPNYSSELNVNALLLGDSALYLCASSLSGTGGLSNQPQHFGDGTRLSIL.

CDR3 DNA sequence: TGTGCCAGCAGCTTGGCCCCAGCGGGGGGCCAGTACGAGCAGTACGTC. It codes for CASSLAPAGGQYEQYV. The rearrangement joins TRBV5-5 to TRBJ2-7, with 9 nucleotides matching TRBD2. The CDR3 covers 16 residues. Germline lookup yields CDR1 SGHKS and CDR2 YYEKEE (reference sequence). J lost 4 bases, V lost 0 bases, and 8 bases had no gene match.

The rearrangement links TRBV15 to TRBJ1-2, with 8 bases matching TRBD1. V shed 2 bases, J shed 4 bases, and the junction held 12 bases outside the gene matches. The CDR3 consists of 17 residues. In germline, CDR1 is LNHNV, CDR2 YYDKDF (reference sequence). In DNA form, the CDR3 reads TGTGCCACCAGCAGAATGGCAGGGGGCGATTTCTCCTATGGCTACACCTTC. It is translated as CATSRMAGGDFSYGYTF.

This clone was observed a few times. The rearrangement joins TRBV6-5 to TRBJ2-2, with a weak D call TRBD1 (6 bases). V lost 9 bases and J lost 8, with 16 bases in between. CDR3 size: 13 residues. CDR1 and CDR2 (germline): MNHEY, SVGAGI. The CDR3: CARQGLSLGELFF. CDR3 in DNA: TGTGCCAGGCAGGGGCTAAGTTTGGGGGAGCTGTTTTTT.

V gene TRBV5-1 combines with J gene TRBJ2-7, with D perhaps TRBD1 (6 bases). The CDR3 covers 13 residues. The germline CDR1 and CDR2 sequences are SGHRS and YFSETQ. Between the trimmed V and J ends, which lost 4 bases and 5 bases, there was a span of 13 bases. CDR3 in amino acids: CASSPTGLDEQYV. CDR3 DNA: TGCGCCAGCAGCCCCACAGGGCTGGACGAGCAGTACGTC.

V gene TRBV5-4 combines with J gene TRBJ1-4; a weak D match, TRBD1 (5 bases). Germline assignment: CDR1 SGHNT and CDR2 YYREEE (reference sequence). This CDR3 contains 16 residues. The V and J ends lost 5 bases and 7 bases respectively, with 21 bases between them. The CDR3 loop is CASRSGSVREGEKLFF. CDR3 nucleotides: TGTGCCAGCAGATCTGGAAGCGTCAGGGAAGGTGAAAAACTGTTTTTT.

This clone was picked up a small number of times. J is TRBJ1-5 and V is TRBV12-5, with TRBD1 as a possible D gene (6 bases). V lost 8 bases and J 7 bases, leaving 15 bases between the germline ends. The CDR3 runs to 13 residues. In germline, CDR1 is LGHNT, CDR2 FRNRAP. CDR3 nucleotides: TGTGCTAGTTCAGTACAGGGTTACCAGCCCCAGCATTTT. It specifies CASSVQGYQPQHF.

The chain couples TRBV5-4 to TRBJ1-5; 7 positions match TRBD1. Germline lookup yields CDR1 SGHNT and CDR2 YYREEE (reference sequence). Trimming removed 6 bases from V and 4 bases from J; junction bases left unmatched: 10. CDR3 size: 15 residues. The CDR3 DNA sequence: TGTGCCAGCATCCGCTTCCGGGACAGAAATCAGCCCCAGCATTTT. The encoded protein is CASIRFRDRNQPQHF. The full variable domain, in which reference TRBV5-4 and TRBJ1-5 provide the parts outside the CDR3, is ETGVTQSPTHLIKTRGQQVTLRCSSQSGHNTVSWYQQALGQGPQFIFQYYREEENGRGNFPPRFSGLQFPNYSSELNVNALELDDSALYLCASIRFRDRNQPQHFGDGTRLSIL.

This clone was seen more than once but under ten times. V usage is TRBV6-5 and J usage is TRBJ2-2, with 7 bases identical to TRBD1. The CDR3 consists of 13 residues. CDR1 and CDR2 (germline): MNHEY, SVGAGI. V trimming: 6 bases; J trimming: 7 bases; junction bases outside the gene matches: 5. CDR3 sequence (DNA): TGTGCCAGCAGACAGGGGTCCAGCGGGGAGCTGTTTTTT. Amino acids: CASRQGSSGELFF.

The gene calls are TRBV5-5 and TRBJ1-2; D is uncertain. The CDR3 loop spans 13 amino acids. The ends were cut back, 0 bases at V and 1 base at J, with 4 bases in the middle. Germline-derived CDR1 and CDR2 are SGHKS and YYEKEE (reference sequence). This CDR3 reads CASSLAGNYGYTF. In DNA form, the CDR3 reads TGTGCCAGCAGCTTGGCCGGTAACTATGGCTACACCTTC.

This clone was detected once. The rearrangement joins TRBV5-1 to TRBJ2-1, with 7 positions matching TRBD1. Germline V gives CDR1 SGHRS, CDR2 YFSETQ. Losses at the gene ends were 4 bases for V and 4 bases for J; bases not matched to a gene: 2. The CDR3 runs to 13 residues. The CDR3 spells CASSKDRYNEQFF. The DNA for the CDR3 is TGCGCCAGCAGCAAGGACAGGTACAATGAGCAGTTCTTC.